Each of the 31 T cell receptor beta chains below was sequenced from the same sample in a study of cytomegalovirus exposure and HLA in healthy donors. Researchers ran the PCR with 60 Vbeta and 13 Jbeta primers. TCRdb keeps only in-frame clones here, not all; method: immunoSEQ multiplex PCR. The sample holds under 110,000 clones; about 75% are singletons and the top ten take more than 2%. The sequencing input was PBMCs. The receptor set was obtained from a middle-aged man in good health and CMV-seronegative.

The chain uses TRBV6-1 and TRBJ1-2; TRBD1 is a possible D gene (6 bases). CDR1 and CDR2 from the germline V gene are MNHNS and SASEGT. The CDR3 consists of 12 residues. V was cut by 6 bases and J by 4 bases, with 9 bases left in between. CDR3 region: CASRVQGYGYTF. Written as DNA, the CDR3 is TGTGCCAGCAGGGTACAGGGCTATGGCTACACCTTC.

The CDR3 sequence is CATSRDGLSYEQYF. The DNA of the CDR3 is TGTGCCACCAGCAGAGATGGTCTTAGCTACGAGCAGTACTTC. The genes are TRBV15 and TRBJ2-7; D gene uncertain. Germline CDR1 reads LNHNV; CDR2 reads YYDKDF (reference sequence). This CDR3 comprises 14 residues. Trimming cost V 0 bases and J 3 bases, with 9 bases left between them.

This clone was detected only once. The chain joins TRBV5-6 to TRBJ2-7; TRBD2 aligns across 8 bases. Trimming removed 4 bases from V and 6 bases from J; junction bases left unmatched: 3. CDR1 is SGHDT and CDR2 is YYEEEE in the germline V gene. This CDR3 comprises 12 residues. This chain's CDR3 is CASSRTSPEQYF. In nucleotides, the CDR3 is TGTGCCAGCAGCCGGACTAGCCCCGAGCAGTACTTC. The whole variable domain, filled in from reference TRBV5-6 and TRBJ2-7, reads DAGVTQSPTHLIKTRGQQVTLRCSPKSGHDTVSWYQQALGQGPQFIFQYYEEEERQRGNFPDRFSGHQFPNYSSELNVNALLLGDSALYLCASSRTSPEQYFGPGTRLTVT.

The chain recombines TRBV5-5 with TRBJ1-1, with D perhaps TRBD1 (6 bases). The V end was cut by 2 bases, the J end by 5 bases, with 16 bases between. The CDR3 is 15 residues long. Germline V gene data show CDR1 as SGHKS and CDR2 as YYEKEE (reference sequence). The CDR3: CASSFEPQGRTEAFF. CDR3 coding DNA: TGTGCCAGCAGCTTTGAACCCCAGGGGCGAACTGAAGCTTTCTTT. Based on the CDR3 plus reference TRBV5-5 and TRBJ1-1, the full variable domain is DAGVTQSPTHLIKTRGQQVTLRCSPISGHKSVSWYQQVLGQGPQFIFQYYEKEERGRGNFPDRFSARQFPNYSSELNVNALLLGDSALYLCASSFEPQGRTEAFFGQGTRLTVV.

This clone was counted only a few times. The J gene is TRBJ2-4, the V gene TRBV5-6; 8 bases match TRBD2. Germline trimming cut 1 base from V and 15 bases from J; bases unmatched to any gene: 9. The germline V gene encodes CDR1 SGHDT and CDR2 YYEEEE. This CDR3 region has 13 residues. The CDR3 nucleotides read TGTGCCAGCAGCTTGAACGGGCGGGGGGCCTGGTACTTC. Its translation: CASSLNGRGAWYF. The variable domain in full, with the rest retrieved from reference TRBV5-6 and TRBJ2-4, is DAGVTQSPTHLIKTRGQQVTLRCSPKSGHDTVSWYQQALGQGPQFIFQYYEEEERQRGNFPDRFSGHQFPNYSSELNVNALLLGDSALYLCASSLNGRGAWYFGAGTRLSVL.

This clone was observed a handful of times. J is TRBJ1-6 and V is TRBV5-4, with 7 positions matching TRBD1. The germline CDR1 and CDR2 sequences are SGHNT and YYREEE (reference sequence). The CDR3 sequence is 15 residues long. Trimming at V came to 1 base and at J to 7 bases, leaving 5 bases not matched to a gene. The CDR3 region has the DNA TGTGCCAGCAGCTTGCCGGACAGGCGAAATTCACCCCTCCACTTT. This translates into CASSLPDRRNSPLHF.

The rearrangement joins TRBV5-1 to TRBJ2-1; D uncertain. Trimming left V 0 bases short and J 7 bases short, with 11 bases between. This CDR3 comprises 14 residues. Germline assignment: CDR1 SGHRS and CDR2 YFSETQ. The CDR3 here is CASSLASAGNEQFF. In nucleotides, the CDR3 is TGCGCCAGCAGCTTGGCGTCGGCCGGGAATGAGCAGTTCTTC. The full variable domain, in which reference TRBV5-1 and TRBJ2-1 provide the parts outside the CDR3, is KAGVTQTPRYLIKTRGQQVTLSCSPISGHRSVSWYQQTPGQGLQFLFEYFSETQRNKGNFPGRFSGRQFSNSRSEMNVSTLELGDSALYLCASSLASAGNEQFFGPGTRLTVL.

This clone was recorded a few times. V is TRBV2 and J is TRBJ2-7; a possible D gene is TRBD2 (6 bases). Trimming left V 7 bases short and J 5 bases short, with 18 bases between. CDR3 length equals 14 residues. Germline V gene lookup returns CDR1 SNHLY and CDR2 FYNNEI. This CDR3 is CASTRRGRSDEQYF. Here the CDR3 DNA reads TGTGCCAGCACTAGGAGGGGCCGGTCCGACGAGCAGTACTTC.

The V and J genes are TRBV1 and TRBJ2-1; the table gives TRBD2 as D, unverified against the DNA. TRBV1 counts as a pseudogene. CDR3 length: 18 residues. CDR3 amino acids: CTSSQEEVAGVIGGEQFF. For the CDR3, the DNA is TGCACCAGCAGCCAAGAGGAGGTAGCGGGAGTGATCGGTGGGGAGCAGTTCTTC.

This clone was seen a handful of times. The chain joins TRBV4-1 to TRBJ2-1; 7 bases are a match to TRBD1. J lost 8 bases, V lost 2 bases, and 9 bases had no gene match. The CDR3 consists of 15 residues. CDR1 MGHRA and CDR2 YSYEKL come from the germline V gene. The CDR3 DNA reads as TGCGCCAGCAGCCAAACGCGCAGGGGGTTCTATGAGCAGTTCTTC. Translating gives CASSQTRRGFYEQFF.

The CDR3 spells CASSIDGTGNWSQPQHF. The CDR3, as DNA: TGTGCCAGTAGTATAGACGGGACAGGGAATTGGAGTCAGCCCCAGCATTTT. The chain carries TRBV19 and TRBJ1-5; TRBD1 aligns across 9 bases. CDR3 length: 17 amino acids. The germline V gene has CDR1 LNHDA and CDR2 SQIVND (reference sequence). The junction had 9 bases not matched to a gene; V was cut back by 0 bases and J by 6 bases.

This sequence joins TRBV11-2 and TRBJ1-1; possible D gene TRBD1, 5 bases. Per the germline V gene, CDR1 is SGHAT and CDR2 is FQNNGV. Trimming cost V 0 bases and J 5 bases, with 10 bases left between them. This CDR3 spans 14 amino acids. The CDR3 spells CASSLEGRGTEAFF. CDR3 coding DNA: TGTGCCAGCAGCTTAGAGGGTCGGGGGACTGAAGCTTTCTTT.

The gene calls are TRBV4-1 and TRBJ2-7; TRBD1 matches 8 bases. The CDR3 runs 16 residues. V lost 4 bases and J lost 2; bases outside the gene matches: 10. Germline CDR1 and CDR2: MGHRA and YSYEKL. This CDR3 is CASSLSGTGFTYEQYF. The DNA of the CDR3 is TGCGCCAGCAGCCTTTCCGGGACAGGCTTTACCTACGAGCAGTACTTC.

This chain links TRBV6-1 with TRBJ2-1; TRBD1 matches 8 bases. The CDR3 covers 16 residues. Germline lookup yields CDR1 MNHNS and CDR2 SASEGT. V shed 2 bases, J shed 6 bases, and the junction held 9 bases outside the gene matches. For the CDR3, the DNA is TGTGCCAGCAGTGAAATCGGGCAGGGGGCGTCCAATGAGCAGTTCTTC. It yields the protein CASSEIGQGASNEQFF.

This clone was detected a few times. The chain has TRBV28 and TRBJ1-2; 10 bases agree with TRBD1. The CDR3 runs 13 residues. Germline CDR1 MDHEN, CDR2 SYDVKM. After removal of 8 bases from V and 4 bases from J, the junction contained 4 bases not matched to a gene. Written as DNA, the CDR3 is TGTGCCAGCGGACAGGGGGACCTCTATGGCTACACCTTC. Amino acids: CASGQGDLYGYTF.

The V gene is TRBV5-1, the J gene TRBJ2-3; D gene uncertain. The CDR3 length is 15 residues. In germline, CDR1 is SGHRS, CDR2 YFSETQ. V lost 0 bases and J 2 bases, leaving 10 bases between the germline ends. The CDR3 sequence is CASSLERLITDTQYF. CDR3 sequence (DNA): TGCGCCAGCAGCTTGGAGCGACTTATCACAGATACGCAGTATTTT.

This chain joins TRBV5-5 and TRBJ2-7, with 8 nucleotides matching TRBD1. CDR3 size: 14 residues. V shed 2 bases, J shed 4 bases, and the junction held 5 bases outside the gene matches. Germline CDR1 reads SGHKS; CDR2 reads YYEKEE (reference sequence). The CDR3 nucleotides read TGTGCCAGCAGCTTTACAGGACAGGGTTACGAGCAGTACTTC. Translation: CASSFTGQGYEQYF.

This chain joins TRBV11-2 and TRBJ2-5; TRBD2 matches at 14 bases. The CDR3 is 17 amino acids. Germline V CDR1 and CDR2: SGHAT, FQNNGV. V gave up 5 bases and J gave up 1 base; unmatched junction bases: 6. CDR3 in amino acids: CASSRGTSGSSQETQYF. Here the CDR3 DNA reads TGTGCCAGCAGCCGTGGGACTAGCGGGAGTTCCCAAGAGACCCAGTACTTC.

The chain couples TRBV6-1 to TRBJ2-2, with D possibly being TRBD1 (6 bases). The CDR3 loop spans 15 amino acids. Trimming stripped 10 bases from V and 0 bases from J, with 15 bases between. Germline CDR1 and CDR2: MNHNS and SASEGT. The CDR3: CANNRDTPNTGELFF. The CDR3, as DNA: TGTGCCAACAACCGGGACACTCCGAACACCGGGGAGCTGTTTTTT.

The chain recombines TRBV25-1 with TRBJ1-6, with 11 bases fitting TRBD1. Germline loops: CDR1 MGHDK, CDR2 SYGVNS. The CDR3 runs 15 residues. Trimming at V came to 6 bases and at J to 6 bases, leaving 4 bases not matched to a gene. CDR3 DNA: TGTGCCAGCAGGGCCGGGACAGGGGGTAATTCACCCCTCCACTTT. It is translated as CASRAGTGGNSPLHF. The entire variable domain, with the rest obtained from reference TRBV25-1 and TRBJ1-6, is as follows: EADIYQTPRYLVIGTGKKITLECSQTMGHDKMYWYQQDPGMELHLIHYSYGVNSTEKGDLSSESTVSRIRTEHFPLTLESARPSHTSQYLCASRAGTGGNSPLHFGNGTRLTVT.

The V and J genes are TRBV5-1 and TRBJ1-6; D may be TRBD1 (5 bases). Germline CDR1 and CDR2: SGHRS and YFSETQ. There are 17 residues in the CDR3. V gave up 4 bases and J gave up 10 bases, with 24 bases separating them. CDR3 nucleotide sequence: TGCGCCAGCAGCCTTCAGACAGCGGGGGTTGGGAGATCACCCCTCCACTTT. Amino acid sequence: CASSLQTAGVGRSPLHF.

The sample holds one count of this clone. In DNA form, the CDR3 reads TGTGCCAGCAGCTTACTGGGGGCGAAAGGCTACACCTTC. It is translated as CASSLLGAKGYTF. The V call is TRBV7-2, the J call TRBJ1-2; D is possibly TRBD1 (6 bases). V dropped 2 bases and J dropped 8 bases, with 12 bases sitting between them. In germline, CDR1 is SGHTA, CDR2 FQGNSA. CDR3 length: 13 amino acids.

The V gene is TRBV15, the J gene TRBJ1-1; the D is unclear. CDR3 length: 13 residues. V was pared by 0 bases and J by 2 bases, with 4 bases between. Germline V gene data show CDR1 as LNHNV and CDR2 as YYDKDF (reference sequence). The CDR3 loop is CATSRELNTEAFF. The DNA for the CDR3 is TGTGCCACCAGCAGAGAGTTAAACACTGAAGCTTTCTTT.

V and J are TRBV7-8 and TRBJ1-2; D is perhaps TRBD1 (6 bases). Trimming removed 2 bases from V and 8 bases from J, with 12 bases in between. Per the germline V gene, CDR1 is SGHVS and CDR2 is FQNEAQ. The CDR3 has 13 amino acids. CDR3 in amino acids: CASSLFSGVGYTF. CDR3 DNA: TGTGCCAGCAGCTTATTTTCAGGGGTGGGCTACACCTTC.

The rearrangement uses TRBV5-4 and TRBJ2-5; 11 nucleotides line up with TRBD2. The junction had 9 bases not matched to a gene; V was cut back by 4 bases and J by 4 bases. The V gene's germline CDR1 is SGHNT and CDR2 YYREEE (reference sequence). The CDR3 spans 16 residues. The CDR3 loop is CASSPRVAGGPETQYF. The CDR3 DNA follows: TGTGCCAGCAGCCCCAGGGTAGCGGGGGGGCCAGAGACCCAGTACTTC. Looking up the rest from reference TRBV5-4 and TRBJ2-5 gives the full variable domain: ETGVTQSPTHLIKTRGQQVTLRCSSQSGHNTVSWYQQALGQGPQFIFQYYREEENGRGNFPPRFSGLQFPNYSSELNVNALELDDSALYLCASSPRVAGGPETQYFGPGTRLLVL.

This clone was seen a few times. The chain combines TRBV4-1 with TRBJ1-5; D is perhaps TRBD1 (5 bases). Per germline, CDR1 MGHRA and CDR2 YSYEKL. The CDR3 runs 17 residues. V dropped 0 bases and J dropped 4 bases, with 16 bases sitting between them. CDR3 coding DNA: TGCGCCAGCAGCCAAGATTCGGGGCGGGGGATTAATCAGCCCCAGCATTTT. This gives the protein CASSQDSGRGINQPQHF.

J is TRBJ2-5 and V is TRBV5-1; the match to TRBD1 covers 9 bases. The CDR3 contains 14 residues. CDR1 is SGHRS, CDR2 YFSETQ, per germline. V lost 1 base, J lost 5 bases, and 3 bases stayed unmatched. CDR3 DNA sequence: TGCGCCAGCAGCTTGACAGGGGGCCGGGAGACCCAGTACTTC. Its translation: CASSLTGGRETQYF.

V usage is TRBV20-1 and J usage is TRBJ1-3; tentative D call: TRBD1 (5 bases). Germline CDR1 DFQATT, CDR2 SNEGSKA (reference sequence). This CDR3 spans 11 amino acids. Trimming pared 5 bases from V and 9 bases from J, leaving 11 bases between. The CDR3 sequence: CSARVGGTIYF. CDR3 nucleotide sequence: TGCAGTGCTCGCGTCGGGGGCACCATATATTTT.

This clone appeared a single time. V is TRBV7-3 and J is TRBJ1-5; 8 nucleotides agree with TRBD1. The germline CDR1 and CDR2 sequences are SGHTA and FQGTGA. J gave up 9 bases and V 0 bases, and 10 bases lay outside the gene matches. This CDR3 region has 16 residues. The chain's CDR3 is CASSLTRDRRNGPQHF. The CDR3 DNA reads as TGTGCCAGCAGCTTAACCAGGGACAGGAGGAATGGGCCCCAGCATTTT.

V is TRBV11-3 and J is TRBJ2-5, with 14 positions matching TRBD2. This CDR3 comprises 16 residues. The junction had 6 bases not matched to a gene; V was cut back by 6 bases and J by 3 bases. From germline, CDR1 is SGHNT and CDR2 YENEEA. This CDR3 reads CASSEGTSGGEETQYF. The DNA of the CDR3 is TGTGCCAGCAGTGAGGGGACTAGCGGGGGCGAAGAGACCCAGTACTTC.

This chain joins TRBV4-1 and TRBJ1-6; 7 bases line up with TRBD1. Germline-derived CDR1 and CDR2 are MGHRA and YSYEKL. Trimming at V came to 3 bases and at J to 3 bases, leaving 5 bases not matched to a gene. The CDR3 runs 16 residues. As DNA, the CDR3 is TGCGCCAGCAGCCAGGACAGGAGGTTCTATAATTCACCCCTCCACTTT. Amino acid sequence: CASSQDRRFYNSPLHF.